These T cell receptor beta chains were read from a single sample in a study of cytomegalovirus exposure and HLA in healthy donors. Data came from immunoSEQ multiplex PCR; TCRdb stores just in-frame clones and leaves some out. The sample table includes some 180,000 clones. Sequences were obtained from PBMCs. These receptors originate from a man between 25 and 39 years old in good health and CMV-seronegative. Each CDR3 is given with its conserved first and last residue. D genes are given only for firm matches.

CDR3 protein: CATSSRESFRTQYF
CDR3 DNA: TGTGCCACCAGCAGTCGGGAGTCATTCAGGACCCAGTACTTC
J gene: TRBJ2-5
D gene: .
V gene: TRBV15
CDR3 length: 14

CDR3 protein: CASSSRTGAATGELFF
CDR3 DNA: TGTGCCAGCAGCTCCCGTACAGGGGCGGCCACCGGGGAGCTGTTTTTT
J gene: TRBJ2-2
D gene: TRBD1
V gene: TRBV6-6
CDR3 length: 16

CDR3 protein: CASSPGTADGSYEQYF
CDR3 DNA: TGTGCCAGCAGTCCCGGGACAGCGGACGGATCCTACGAGCAGTACTTC
J gene: TRBJ2-7
D gene: TRBD1
V gene: TRBV28
CDR3 length: 16

CDR3 protein: CASSKTGGDTIYF
CDR3 DNA: TGTGCCAGTAGTAAGACAGGGGGCGACACCATATATTTT
J gene: TRBJ1-3
D gene: TRBD1
V gene: TRBV19
CDR3 length: 13

CDR3 protein: CASSEWGSASSYEQYF
CDR3 DNA: TGTGCCAGCAGTGAATGGGGTAGCGCAAGCTCCTACGAGCAGTACTTC
J gene: TRBJ2-7
D gene: .
V gene: TRBV25-1
CDR3 length: 16

CDR3 protein: CASSLGVSGSPEQFF
CDR3 DNA: TGCGCCAGCAGCTTGGGTGTTAGCGGGAGCCCTGAGCAGTTCTTC
J gene: TRBJ2-1
D gene: TRBD2
V gene: TRBV5-1
CDR3 length: 15

CDR3 protein: CASTPSGAGAYHEQFF
CDR3 DNA: TGTGCCAGCACCCCCTCTGGAGCAGGGGCCTACCATGAGCAGTTCTTC
J gene: TRBJ2-1
D gene: .
V gene: TRBV28
CDR3 length: 16

CDR3 protein: CASSDPLGGGDTEAFF
CDR3 DNA: TGTGCCAGCAGTGATCCCTTGGGAGGGGGGGACACTGAAGCTTTCTTT
J gene: TRBJ1-1
D gene: .
V gene: TRBV6-1
CDR3 length: 16

CDR3 protein: CASSRDTRFTTIYF
CDR3 DNA: TGTGCCAGCAGCCGGGACACCCGGTTCACCACCATATATTTT
J gene: TRBJ1-3
D gene: .
V gene: TRBV6-5
CDR3 length: 14

CDR3 protein: CASSSLTSGGSTDTQYF
CDR3 DNA: TGTGCCAGCAGCTCCCTGACTAGCGGGGGAAGCACAGATACGCAGTATTTT
J gene: TRBJ2-3
D gene: TRBD2
V gene: TRBV7-6
CDR3 length: 17

CDR3 protein: CSASVQAGEGYTF
CDR3 DNA: TGCAGCGCCAGCGTGCAGGCAGGGGAAGGCTACACCTTC
J gene: TRBJ1-2
D gene: .
V gene: TRBV29-1
CDR3 length: 13

CDR3 protein: CASIPNRDRGLSSYEQYF
CDR3 DNA: TGTGCCAGCATCCCGAATCGGGACAGGGGACTGAGCTCCTACGAGCAGTACTTC
J gene: TRBJ2-7
D gene: TRBD1
V gene: TRBV11-2
CDR3 length: 18

CDR3 protein: CASSNGLATGSYEQYF
CDR3 DNA: TGTGCCAGTAGTAACGGACTAGCCACCGGGTCCTACGAGCAGTACTTC
J gene: TRBJ2-7
D gene: TRBD2
V gene: TRBV19
CDR3 length: 16

CDR3 protein: CASSLAVRVEQYF
CDR3 DNA: TGCGCCAGCAGCTTGGCCGTCAGGGTCGAGCAGTACTTC
J gene: TRBJ2-7
D gene: .
V gene: TRBV5-1
CDR3 length: 13

CDR3 protein: CASSAPFETGAYTF
CDR3 DNA: TGTGCCAGCAGCGCCCCCTTCGAGACAGGGGCCTACACCTTC
J gene: TRBJ1-2
D gene: TRBD1
V gene: TRBV9
CDR3 length: 14

CDR3 protein: CAISLAGGQYEQYF
CDR3 DNA: TGTGCCATCAGTTTAGCGGGAGGGCAATACGAGCAGTACTTC
J gene: TRBJ2-7
D gene: TRBD2
V gene: TRBV10-3
CDR3 length: 14

CDR3 protein: CASSWAQGVQETQYF
CDR3 DNA: TGTGCCAGCAGTTGGGCACAGGGGGTCCAAGAGACCCAGTACTTC
J gene: TRBJ2-5
D gene: TRBD1
V gene: TRBV27
CDR3 length: 15

CDR3 protein: CASSDRRGWAEAFF
CDR3 DNA: TGTGCCAGCAGTGACCGCAGGGGGTGGGCTGAAGCTTTCTTT
J gene: TRBJ1-1
D gene: TRBD1
V gene: TRBV6-1
CDR3 length: 14

CDR3 protein: CASTETGVGPGANVLTF
CDR3 DNA: TGTGCCAGTACCGAGACAGGGGTAGGACCTGGGGCCAACGTCCTGACTTTC
J gene: TRBJ2-6
D gene: TRBD1
V gene: TRBV19
CDR3 length: 17

CDR3 protein: CASVLAGGSTDTQYF
CDR3 DNA: TGTGCCAGCGTTCTAGCGGGGGGTAGCACAGATACGCAGTATTTT
J gene: TRBJ2-3
D gene: TRBD2
V gene: TRBV6-1
CDR3 length: 15

CDR3 protein: CSVDSGGPADTQYF
CDR3 DNA: TGCAGCGTTGATTCGGGAGGGCCCGCAGATACGCAGTATTTT
J gene: TRBJ2-3
D gene: TRBD2
V gene: TRBV29-1
CDR3 length: 14

CDR3 protein: CASSGIQGVRETQYF
CDR3 DNA: TGTGCCAGCAGTGGAATACAGGGGGTAAGAGAGACCCAGTACTTC
J gene: TRBJ2-5
D gene: TRBD1
V gene: TRBV2
CDR3 length: 15

CDR3 protein: CASSPPGIAPTGELFF
CDR3 DNA: TGTGCCAGCAGTCCCCCAGGAATAGCGCCCACCGGGGAGCTGTTTTTT
J gene: TRBJ2-2
D gene: .
V gene: TRBV28
CDR3 length: 16

CDR3 protein: CASSIDLQAAGTEAFF
CDR3 DNA: TGTGCCAGTAGTATAGATTTGCAGGCCGCCGGCACTGAAGCTTTCTTT
J gene: TRBJ1-1
D gene: .
V gene: TRBV19
CDR3 length: 16

CDR3 protein: CASSFGGNDGYTF
CDR3 DNA: TGTGCCAGCAGCTTTGGAGGGAATGATGGCTACACCTTC
J gene: TRBJ1-2
D gene: .
V gene: TRBV7-9
CDR3 length: 13